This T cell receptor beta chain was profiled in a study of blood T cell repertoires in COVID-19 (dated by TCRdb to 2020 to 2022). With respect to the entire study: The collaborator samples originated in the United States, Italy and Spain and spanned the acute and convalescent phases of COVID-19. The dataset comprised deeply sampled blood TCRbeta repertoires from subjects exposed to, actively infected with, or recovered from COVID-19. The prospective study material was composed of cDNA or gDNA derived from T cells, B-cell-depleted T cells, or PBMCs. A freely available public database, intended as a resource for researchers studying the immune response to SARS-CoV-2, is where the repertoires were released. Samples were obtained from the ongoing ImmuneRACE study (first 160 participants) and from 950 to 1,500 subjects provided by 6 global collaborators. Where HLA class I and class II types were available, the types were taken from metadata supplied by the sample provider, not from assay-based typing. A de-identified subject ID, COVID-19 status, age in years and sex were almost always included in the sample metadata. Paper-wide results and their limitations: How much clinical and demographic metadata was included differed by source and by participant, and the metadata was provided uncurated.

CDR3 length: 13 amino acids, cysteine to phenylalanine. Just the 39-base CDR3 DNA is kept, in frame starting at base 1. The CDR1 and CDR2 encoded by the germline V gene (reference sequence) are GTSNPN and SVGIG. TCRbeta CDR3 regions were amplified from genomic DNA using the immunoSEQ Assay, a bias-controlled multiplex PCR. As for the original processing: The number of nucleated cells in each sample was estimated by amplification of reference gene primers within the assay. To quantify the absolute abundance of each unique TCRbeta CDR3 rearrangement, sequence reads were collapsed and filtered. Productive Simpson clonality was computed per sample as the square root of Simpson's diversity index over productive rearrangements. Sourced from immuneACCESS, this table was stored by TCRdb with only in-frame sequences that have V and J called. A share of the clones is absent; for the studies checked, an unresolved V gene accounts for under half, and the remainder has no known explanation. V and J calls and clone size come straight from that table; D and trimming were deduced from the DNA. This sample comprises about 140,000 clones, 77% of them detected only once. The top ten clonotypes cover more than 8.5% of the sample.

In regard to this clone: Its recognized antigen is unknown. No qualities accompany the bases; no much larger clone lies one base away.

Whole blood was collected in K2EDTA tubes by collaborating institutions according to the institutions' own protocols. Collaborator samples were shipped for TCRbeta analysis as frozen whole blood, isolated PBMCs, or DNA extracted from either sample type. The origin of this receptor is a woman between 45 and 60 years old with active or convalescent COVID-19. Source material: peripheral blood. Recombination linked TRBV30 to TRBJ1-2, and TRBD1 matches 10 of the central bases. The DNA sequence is TGTGCGGAAAGACAGGGGGCTGTCGGTGGCTACACCTTC. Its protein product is CAERQGAVGGYTF.